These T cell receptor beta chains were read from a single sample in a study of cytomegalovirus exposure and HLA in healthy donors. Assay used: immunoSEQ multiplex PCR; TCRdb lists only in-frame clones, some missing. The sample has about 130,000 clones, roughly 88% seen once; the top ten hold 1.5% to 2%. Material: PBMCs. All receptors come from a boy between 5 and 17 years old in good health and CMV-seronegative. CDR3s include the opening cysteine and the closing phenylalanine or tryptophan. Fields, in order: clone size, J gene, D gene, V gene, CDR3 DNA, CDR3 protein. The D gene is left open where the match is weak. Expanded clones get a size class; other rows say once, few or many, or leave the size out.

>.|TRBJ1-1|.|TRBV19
TGTGCCAGTAGTAGCCGGAGGTCTGAAGCTTTCTTT
CASSSRRSEAFF
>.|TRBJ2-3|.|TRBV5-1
TGCGCCAGCAGCCTTGAGGGTGTAAGTAATACGCAGTATTTT
CASSLEGVSNTQYF
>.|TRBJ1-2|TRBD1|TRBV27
TGTGCCAGCAGGCCGATCAAAACAGGGGGACTCTATGGCTACACCTTC
CASRPIKTGGLYGYTF
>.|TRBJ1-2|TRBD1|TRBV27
TGTGCCAGCAGTATGGACAGGGTAGGAAATGGCTACACCTTC
CASSMDRVGNGYTF
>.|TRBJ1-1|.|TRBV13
TGTGCCAGCAGCCCAATCAACAAGAACACTGAAGCTTTCTTT
CASSPINKNTEAFF
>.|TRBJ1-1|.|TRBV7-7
TGTGCTAGCAGTTTACAGGGGAACACTGAAGCTTTCTTT
CASSLQGNTEAFF
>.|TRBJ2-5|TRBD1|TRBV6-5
TGTGCCAGCAGTTCGGGGACAGGGGGGAAGGGAGAGCAGTACTTC
CASSSGTGGKGEQYF
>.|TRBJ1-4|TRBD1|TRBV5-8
TGTGCCAGCAGCCTCGGACAGGCCACAACTAATGAAAAACTGTTTTTT
CASSLGQATTNEKLFF
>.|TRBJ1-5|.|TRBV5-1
TGCGCCAGCAGCCCGGTTCCGGGGGGGAATCAGCCCCAGCATTTT
CASSPVPGGNQPQHF
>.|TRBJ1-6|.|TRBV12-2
TGTGCAAGTCGCTCAAGATACCCTAACCCACCCCTCCACTTT
CASRSRYPNPPLHF
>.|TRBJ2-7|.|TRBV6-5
TGTGCCAGCAGTTACTCCGAGGGCGAGGCGTACGAGCAGTACTTC
CASSYSEGEAYEQYF
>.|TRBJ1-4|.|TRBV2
TGTGCCAGCGACACCTTCCCATTCATGTCAACTAATGAAAAACTGTTTTTT
CASDTFPFMSTNEKLFF
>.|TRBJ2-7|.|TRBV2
TGTGCCAGCAGTTTTAGCGAGTACTACGAGCAGTACTTC
CASSFSEYYEQYF
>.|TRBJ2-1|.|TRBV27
TGTGCCAGCAGTCTACTCCCTAGCGAAGAGTACAATGAGCAGTTCTTC
CASSLLPSEEYNEQFF
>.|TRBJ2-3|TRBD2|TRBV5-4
TGTGCCAGCAGCCCCCCGGGCGGGGGGAGCACAGATACGCAGTATTTT
CASSPPGGGSTDTQYF
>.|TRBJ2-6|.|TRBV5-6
TGTGCCAGCAGCCATCAGGGCTCTGGGGCCAACGTCCTGACTTTC
CASSHQGSGANVLTF
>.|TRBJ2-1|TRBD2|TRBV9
TGTGCCAGCAGCGTAGGGACTAGCGGGAGCTACAATGAGCAGTTCTTC
CASSVGTSGSYNEQFF
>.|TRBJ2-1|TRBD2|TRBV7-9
TGTGCCAGCAGCTTAACTAGCGGGGGGTTACTTGGTAATGAGCAGTTCTTC
CASSLTSGGLLGNEQFF
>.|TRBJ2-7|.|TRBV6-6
TGTGCCAGCAGTTACTCGGCGGGGAACGAGCAGTACTTC
CASSYSAGNEQYF
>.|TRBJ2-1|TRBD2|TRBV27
TGTGCCAGCAGTCAGTATAGCGGGAGTAGATACAATGAGCAGTTCTTC
CASSQYSGSRYNEQFF
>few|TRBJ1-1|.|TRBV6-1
TGTGCCAGCACGGGTAGTCCTGAAGCTTTCTTT
CASTGSPEAFF
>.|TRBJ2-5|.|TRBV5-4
TGTGCCAGCAGCTTACGGGGATGGGAGACCCAGTACTTC
CASSLRGWETQYF
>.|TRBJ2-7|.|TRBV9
TGTGCCAGCAGCGTAGGGGTTGGGGGGTCCTACGAGCAGTACTTC
CASSVGVGGSYEQYF
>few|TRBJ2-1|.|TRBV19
TGTGCCAGTAGTCCCCCGGAGAGCTCCTACAATGAGCAGTTCTTC
CASSPPESSYNEQFF
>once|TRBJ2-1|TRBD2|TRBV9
TGTGCCAGCAGCGTAGAACTAGCGGACTACAATGAGCAGTTCTTC
CASSVELADYNEQFF
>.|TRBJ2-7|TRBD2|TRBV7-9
TGTGCCAGCAGCGTAACACCCGGGACTAGCGGGAGGTTGAGCTACGAGCAGTACTTC
CASSVTPGTSGRLSYEQYF
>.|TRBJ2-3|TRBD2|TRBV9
TGTGCCAGCAGCGTAGTAGAGGGTAGCGGGAGACAATTGGATACGCAGTATTTT
CASSVVEGSGRQLDTQYF
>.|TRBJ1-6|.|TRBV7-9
TGTGCCATCCCCTCCGCAGGGTCCTATTCACCCCTCCACTTT
CAIPSAGSYSPLHF
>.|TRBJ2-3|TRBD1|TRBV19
TGTGCCAGTAGTACCCGAGGACAGGGGACACAGGATACGCAGTATTTT
CASSTRGQGTQDTQYF
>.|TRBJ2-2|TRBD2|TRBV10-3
TGTGCCATCAGTGAGTCGGTGCTAGCGGGAGGCGGGGAGCTGTTTTTT
CAISESVLAGGGELFF
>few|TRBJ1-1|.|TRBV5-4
TGTGCCAGCAGCCAACCCACCGGACAGAGCAACACTGAAGCTTTCTTT
CASSQPTGQSNTEAFF
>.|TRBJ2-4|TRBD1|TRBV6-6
TGTGCCAGCAGTTATTCGGGACAGGGAAACATTCAGTACTTC
CASSYSGQGNIQYF
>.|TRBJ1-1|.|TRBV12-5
TGTGCTAGTGGCCCGGACAGCAACACTGAAGCTTTCTTT
CASGPDSNTEAFF
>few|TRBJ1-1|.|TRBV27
TGTGCCAGCAGTCCCGGACAGATGAACACTGAAGCTTTCTTT
CASSPGQMNTEAFF
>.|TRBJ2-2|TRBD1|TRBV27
TGTGCCAGCACCTATGTTGGACAGGGAAGCACCGGGGAGCTGTTTTTT
CASTYVGQGSTGELFF
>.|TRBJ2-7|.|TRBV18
TGTGCCAGCTCACCAATAGGACTCGAGCAGTACTTC
CASSPIGLEQYF
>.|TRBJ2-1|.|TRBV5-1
TGCGCCAGCAGCCCCGGAGGATCCTCCTACAATGAGCAGTTCTTC
CASSPGGSSYNEQFF
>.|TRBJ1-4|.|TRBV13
TGTGCCAGCAGCTTAAGGGGTGCCTATGAAAAACTGTTTTTT
CASSLRGAYEKLFF
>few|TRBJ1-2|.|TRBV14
TGTGCCAGCAGCCAATTCACAGGGTTCGACTATGGCTACACCTTC
CASSQFTGFDYGYTF
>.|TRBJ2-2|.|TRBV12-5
TGTGCTAGTGGTCTGAGGCCCCCGGGACTCAACACCGGGGAGCTGTTTTTT
CASGLRPPGLNTGELFF